This T cell receptor beta chain was captured in a study of human T cells and chemical hapten exposure. The wider study: Skin on the upper inner arm, approximately 2 cm by approximately 2 cm in size, was sensitized with 2% DPC. Alopecia areata, totalis or universalis affected patients who were mostly female. Study-level points and caveats: There was no change with DPC sensitization in TCRs above 1 in 1000 frequency.

TCRdb redid the calling of the RACE reads with MiXCR, one entry per CDR3 protein. The sample gives about 120,000 distinct CDR3 sequences, 13% of which show up once; roughly 3.1% is in the top ten. CDR1 SNHLY and CDR2 FYNNEI come from the germline V gene. V was pared by 4 bases and J by 4 bases, with 7 bases between. The CDR3 is made up of 13 amino acids. This clonotype came up a few times. Its antigen is undetermined. Stated time point: pre-sensitization, week 0. Regarding treatment: therapeutic diphenylcyclopropenone sensitization with weekly scalp DPC. The sequence derives from a young woman with alopecia areata. Some clones in this sample may be carry-over from other donors' samples. V gene TRBV2 combines with J gene TRBJ2-2; D is unresolved. Source: whole blood, taken in connection with sensitization to the hapten diphenylcyclopropenone (DPC). The CDR3 is CASSGLVTGELFF. The DNA of the CDR3 is TGTGCCAGCAGTGGCTTGGTCACCGGGGAGCTGTTTTTT.